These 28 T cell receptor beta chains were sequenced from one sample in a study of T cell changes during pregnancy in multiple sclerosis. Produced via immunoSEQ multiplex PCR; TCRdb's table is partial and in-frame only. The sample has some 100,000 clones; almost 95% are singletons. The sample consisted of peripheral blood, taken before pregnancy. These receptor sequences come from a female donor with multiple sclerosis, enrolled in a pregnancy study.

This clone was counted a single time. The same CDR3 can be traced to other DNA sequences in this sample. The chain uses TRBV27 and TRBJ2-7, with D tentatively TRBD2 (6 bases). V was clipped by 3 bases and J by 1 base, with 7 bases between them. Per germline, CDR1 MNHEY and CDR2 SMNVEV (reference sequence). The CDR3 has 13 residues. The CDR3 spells CASSFRGSYEQYF. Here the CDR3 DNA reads TGTGCCAGCAGTTTCCGGGGGTCCTACGAGCAGTACTTC.

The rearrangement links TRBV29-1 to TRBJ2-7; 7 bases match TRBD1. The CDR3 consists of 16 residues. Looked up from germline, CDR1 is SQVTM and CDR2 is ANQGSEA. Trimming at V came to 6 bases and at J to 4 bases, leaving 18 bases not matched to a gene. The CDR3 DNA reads TGCAGCGTCCAGTCCCCGACAGGGCTCGGAAATTACGAGCAGTACTTC. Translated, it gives CSVQSPTGLGNYEQYF.

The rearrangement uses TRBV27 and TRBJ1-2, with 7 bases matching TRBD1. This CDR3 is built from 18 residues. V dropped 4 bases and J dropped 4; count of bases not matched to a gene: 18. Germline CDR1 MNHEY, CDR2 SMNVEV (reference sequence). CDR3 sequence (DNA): TGTGCCAGCAGTTCTAATTCCTGGGGACAGACAACATTCTATGGCTACACCTTC. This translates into CASSSNSWGQTTFYGYTF.

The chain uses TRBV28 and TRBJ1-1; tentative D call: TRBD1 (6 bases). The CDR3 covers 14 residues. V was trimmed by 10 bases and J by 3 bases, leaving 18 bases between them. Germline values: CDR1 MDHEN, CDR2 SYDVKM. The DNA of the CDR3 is TGTGCCACCAAACAGGGACCGGTTCACACTGAAGCTTTCTTT. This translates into CATKQGPVHTEAFF.

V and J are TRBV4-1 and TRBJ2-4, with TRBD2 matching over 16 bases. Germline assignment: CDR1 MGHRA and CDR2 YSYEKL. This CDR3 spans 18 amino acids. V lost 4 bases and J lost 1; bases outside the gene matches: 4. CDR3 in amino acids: CASSPGLAGGRAKNIQYF. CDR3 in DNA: TGCGCCAGCAGCCCGGGACTAGCGGGAGGGAGGGCCAAAAACATTCAGTACTTC.

The CDR3 sequence: CASSEWERGNEQYF. The CDR3 DNA reads TGTGCCAGCAGTGAATGGGAACGAGGGAACGAGCAGTACTTC. This rearrangement joins TRBV25-1 to TRBJ2-7, with D perhaps matching TRBD2 (5 bases). Germline lookup yields CDR1 MGHDK and CDR2 SYGVNS. The CDR3 has 14 amino acids. V lost 1 base and J lost 5, with 12 bases in between.

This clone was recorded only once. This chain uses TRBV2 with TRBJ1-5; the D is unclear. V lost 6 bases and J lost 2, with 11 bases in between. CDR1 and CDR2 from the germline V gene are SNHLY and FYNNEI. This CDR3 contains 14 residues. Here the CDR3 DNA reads TGTGCCAGCAGGTACATCAGTGGCAATCAGCCCCAGCATTTT. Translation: CASRYISGNQPQHF.

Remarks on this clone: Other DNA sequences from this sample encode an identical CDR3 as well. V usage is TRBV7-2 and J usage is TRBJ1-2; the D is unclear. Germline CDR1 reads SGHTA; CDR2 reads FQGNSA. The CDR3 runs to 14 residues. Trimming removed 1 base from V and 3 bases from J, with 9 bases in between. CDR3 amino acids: CASSLDSPHYGYTF. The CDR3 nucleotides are TGTGCCAGCAGCTTAGATAGCCCTCACTATGGCTACACCTTC.

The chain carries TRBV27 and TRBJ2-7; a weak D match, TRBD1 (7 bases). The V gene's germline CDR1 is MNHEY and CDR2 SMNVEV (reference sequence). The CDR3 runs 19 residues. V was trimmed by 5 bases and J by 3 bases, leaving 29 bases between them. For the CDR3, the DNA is TGTGCCAGCAGTCCAATCGTCCCGGGACAGTTGCCGGGGGACTACGAGCAGTACTTC. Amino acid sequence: CASSPIVPGQLPGDYEQYF.

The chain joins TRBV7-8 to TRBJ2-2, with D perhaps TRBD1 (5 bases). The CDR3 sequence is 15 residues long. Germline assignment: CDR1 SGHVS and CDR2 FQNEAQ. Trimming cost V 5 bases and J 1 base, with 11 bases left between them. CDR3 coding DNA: TGTGCCAGCAGCCTATTCCAGGGGAACACCGGGGAGCTGTTTTTT. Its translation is CASSLFQGNTGELFF.

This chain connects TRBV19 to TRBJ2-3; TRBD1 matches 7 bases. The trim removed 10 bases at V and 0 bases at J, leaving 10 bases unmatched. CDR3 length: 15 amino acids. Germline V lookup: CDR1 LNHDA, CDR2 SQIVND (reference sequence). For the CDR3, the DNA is TGTGCCACGAACCGACAGGGCTTAAGCACAGATACGCAGTATTTT. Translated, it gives CATNRQGLSTDTQYF.

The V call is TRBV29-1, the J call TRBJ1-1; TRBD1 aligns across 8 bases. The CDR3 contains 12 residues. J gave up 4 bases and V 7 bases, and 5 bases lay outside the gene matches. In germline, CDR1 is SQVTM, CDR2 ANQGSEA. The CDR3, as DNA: TGCAGCGGCTCGACAGGGGTCACTGAAGCTTTCTTT. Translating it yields CSGSTGVTEAFF.

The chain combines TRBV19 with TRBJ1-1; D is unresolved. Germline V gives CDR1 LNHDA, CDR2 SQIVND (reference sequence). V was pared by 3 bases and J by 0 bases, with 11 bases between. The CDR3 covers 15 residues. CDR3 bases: TGTGCCAGTAGTATCGGGGTACCCTTGAACACTGAAGCTTTCTTT. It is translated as CASSIGVPLNTEAFF.

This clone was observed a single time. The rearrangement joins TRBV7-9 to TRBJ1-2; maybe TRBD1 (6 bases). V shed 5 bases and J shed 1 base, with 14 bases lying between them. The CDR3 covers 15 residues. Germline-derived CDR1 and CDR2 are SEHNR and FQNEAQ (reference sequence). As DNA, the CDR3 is TGTGCCAGCAGCAAACAGGACAGACTTAACTATGGCTACACCTTC. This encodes CASSKQDRLNYGYTF.

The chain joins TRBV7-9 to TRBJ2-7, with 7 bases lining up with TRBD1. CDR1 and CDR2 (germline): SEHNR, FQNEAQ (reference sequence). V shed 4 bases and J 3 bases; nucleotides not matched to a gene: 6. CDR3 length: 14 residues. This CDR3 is CASSSQDRIYEQYF. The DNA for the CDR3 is TGTGCCAGCAGCTCTCAGGACAGGATCTACGAGCAGTACTTC.

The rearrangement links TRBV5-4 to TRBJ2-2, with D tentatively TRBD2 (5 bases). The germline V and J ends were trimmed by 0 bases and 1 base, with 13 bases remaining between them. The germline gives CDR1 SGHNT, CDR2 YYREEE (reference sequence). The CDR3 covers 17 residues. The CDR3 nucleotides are TGTGCCAGCAGCTTGGGGGTTAGCGTAATGAACACCGGGGAGCTGTTTTTT. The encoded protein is CASSLGVSVMNTGELFF.

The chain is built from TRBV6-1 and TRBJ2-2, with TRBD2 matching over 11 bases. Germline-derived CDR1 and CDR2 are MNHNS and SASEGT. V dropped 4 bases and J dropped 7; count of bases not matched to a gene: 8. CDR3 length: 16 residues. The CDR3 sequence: CASSGDSGRAVGELFF. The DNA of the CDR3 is TGTGCCAGCAGTGGGGATAGCGGGAGGGCCGTCGGGGAGCTGTTTTTT.

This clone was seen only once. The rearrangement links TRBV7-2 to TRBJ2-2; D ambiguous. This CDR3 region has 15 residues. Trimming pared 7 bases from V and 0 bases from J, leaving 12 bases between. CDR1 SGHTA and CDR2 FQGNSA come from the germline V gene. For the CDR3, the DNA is TGTGCCAGCACCGAAACTATTCCGAACACCGGGGAGCTGTTTTTT. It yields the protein CASTETIPNTGELFF.

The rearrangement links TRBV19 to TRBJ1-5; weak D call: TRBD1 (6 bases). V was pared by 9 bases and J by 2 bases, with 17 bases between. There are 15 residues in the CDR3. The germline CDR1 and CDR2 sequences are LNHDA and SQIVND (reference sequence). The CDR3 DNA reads TGTGCCAGCACTACCGCGCACAGGGGCAATCAGCCCCAGCATTTT. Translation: CASTTAHRGNQPQHF.

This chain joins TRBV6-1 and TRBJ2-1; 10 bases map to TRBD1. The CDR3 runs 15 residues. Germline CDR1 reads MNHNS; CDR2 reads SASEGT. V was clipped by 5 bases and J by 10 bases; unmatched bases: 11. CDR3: CASSPRDRGVWEQFF. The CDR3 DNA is TGTGCCAGCAGTCCCCGGGACAGGGGCGTATGGGAGCAGTTCTTC.

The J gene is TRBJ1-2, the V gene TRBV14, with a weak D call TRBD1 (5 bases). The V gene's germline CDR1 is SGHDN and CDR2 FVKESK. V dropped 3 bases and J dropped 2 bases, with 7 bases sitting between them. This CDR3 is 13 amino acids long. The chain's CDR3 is CASSHDRNYGYTF. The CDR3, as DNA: TGTGCCAGCAGCCACGACAGAAACTATGGCTACACCTTC.

CDR3 nucleotide sequence: TGCAGCGTTGAAGGAGTAGCGGGAGGGGATACGCAGTATTTT. Residues: CSVEGVAGGDTQYF. V usage is TRBV29-1 and J usage is TRBJ2-3; 11 nucleotides agree with TRBD2. J lost 6 bases, V lost 1 base, and 3 bases had no gene match. The CDR3 is 14 residues long. Germline CDR1 is SQVTM and CDR2 is ANQGSEA.

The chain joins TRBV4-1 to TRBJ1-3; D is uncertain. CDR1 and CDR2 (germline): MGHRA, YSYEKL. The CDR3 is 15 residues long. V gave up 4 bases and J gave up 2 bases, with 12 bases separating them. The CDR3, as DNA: TGCGCCAGCAGCCTATCCCCCCGTACTGGAAACACCATATATTTT. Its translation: CASSLSPRTGNTIYF.

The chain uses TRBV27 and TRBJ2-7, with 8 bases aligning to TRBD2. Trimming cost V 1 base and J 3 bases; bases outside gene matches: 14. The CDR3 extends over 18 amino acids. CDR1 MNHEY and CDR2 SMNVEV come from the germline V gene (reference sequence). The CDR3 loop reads CASSLLSSGGRYIYEQYF. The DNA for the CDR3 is TGTGCCAGCAGTTTATTGTCGTCGGGCGGGAGGTACATCTACGAGCAGTACTTC.

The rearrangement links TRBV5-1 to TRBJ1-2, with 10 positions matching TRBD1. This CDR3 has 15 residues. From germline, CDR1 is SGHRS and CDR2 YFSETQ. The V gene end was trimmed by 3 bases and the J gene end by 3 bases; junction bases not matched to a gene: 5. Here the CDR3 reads CASSSGTGAYYGYTF. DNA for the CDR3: TGCGCCAGCAGCTCCGGGACAGGGGCATACTATGGCTACACCTTC. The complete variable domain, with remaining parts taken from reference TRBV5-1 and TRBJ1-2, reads KAGVTQTPRYLIKTRGQQVTLSCSPISGHRSVSWYQQTPGQGLQFLFEYFSETQRNKGNFPGRFSGRQFSNSRSEMNVSTLELGDSALYLCASSSGTGAYYGYTFGSGTRLTVV.

The CDR3 reads CASSRDRGFQPQHF. The CDR3 DNA reads TGTGCCAGCAGCCGGGACAGGGGTTTTCAGCCCCAGCATTTT. This sequence joins TRBV6-5 and TRBJ1-5; 10 bases map to TRBD1. Germline CDR1 is MNHEY and CDR2 is SVGAGI. Trimming took 6 bases from V and 6 from J; bases not matched to a gene: 5. CDR3 length equals 14 residues.

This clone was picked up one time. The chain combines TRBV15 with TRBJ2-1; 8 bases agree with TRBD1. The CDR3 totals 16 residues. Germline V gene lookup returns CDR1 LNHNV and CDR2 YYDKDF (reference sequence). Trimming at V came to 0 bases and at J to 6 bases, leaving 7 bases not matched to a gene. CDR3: CATSRDKGQGINEQFF. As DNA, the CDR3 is TGTGCCACCAGCAGAGATAAAGGACAGGGTATCAATGAGCAGTTCTTC.

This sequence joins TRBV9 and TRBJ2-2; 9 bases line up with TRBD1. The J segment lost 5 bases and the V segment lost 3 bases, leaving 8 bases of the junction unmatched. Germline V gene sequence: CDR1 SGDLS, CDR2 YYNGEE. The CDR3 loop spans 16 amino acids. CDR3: CASSGSHRGQTGELFF. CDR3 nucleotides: TGTGCCAGCAGCGGTAGTCACAGGGGGCAGACCGGGGAGCTGTTTTTT.